A selection of T cell receptor beta chains follows, all from one sample in a study of T cells in Graves' hyperthyroidism and ophthalmopathy. TCRdb analysed the multiplex PCR reads with MiXCR anew, one entry per CDR3 protein. The repertoire includes approximately 400,000 distinct CDR3 sequences, 15% to 18% of them detected once, and around a quarter sits in the top ten. Sequencing was carried out using blood. These receptors all stem from a woman between 18 and 30 years old with Graves' hyperthyroidism that later progressed to Graves' ophthalmopathy. CDR3s include the opening cysteine and the closing phenylalanine or tryptophan. The order of the fields is V gene, J gene, D gene, clone size, CDR3 DNA, CDR3 protein. The D gene is left open where the match is weak. The size entry is marked missing in some rows and otherwise reads once, few, many or a size class.

>TRBV20-1|TRBJ2-1|TRBD2|many
TGCAGTGCTAGTCCGGGACTAGCGGTTGGTAATGAGCAGTTCTTC
CSASPGLAVGNEQFF
>TRBV14|TRBJ2-7|-|-
TGTGCCAGCAGCCAAACCGGGGTTAACTACGAGCAGTACTTC
CASSQTGVNYEQYF
>TRBV6-1|TRBJ2-7|TRBD2|few
TGTGCCAGCAGTCTCTCCCCCGGGGGGGAGCAGTACTTC
CASSLSPGGEQYF
>TRBV29-1|TRBJ2-1|TRBD2|many
TGCAGCGTTGAAGGAGGGACTAGCGGGAGGTTTAGGTACAATGAGCAGTTCTTC
CSVEGGTSGRFRYNEQFF
>TRBV6-1|TRBJ1-3|-|-
TGTGCCAGCAGGACCACCCTACAAGGAAACACCATATATTTT
CASRTTLQGNTIYF
>TRBV7-9|TRBJ2-3|TRBD1|many
TGTGCCAGCAGCCCCGGGACAGGGGAGAGCACAGATACGCAGTATTTT
CASSPGTGESTDTQYF
>TRBV28|TRBJ2-2|TRBD1|few
TGTGCCAGCAGCCTGGACAGGGAAACCGGGGAGCTGTTTTTT
CASSLDRETGELFF
>TRBV5-1|TRBJ2-5|-|few
TGCGCCAGCAGCTTGCGGGCTAGCGTTCAAGAGACCCAGTACTTC
CASSLRASVQETQYF
>TRBV20-1|TRBJ1-2|TRBD1|-
TGCAGTGCCAACCGAGACAGGGGACGAGTATCCTATGGCTACACCTTC
CSANRDRGRVSYGYTF
>TRBV3-1|TRBJ2-1|-|many
TGTGCCAGCAACCTACTAGGAGGAAATGAGCAGTTCTTC
CASNLLGGNEQFF
>TRBV12-3/TRBV12-4|TRBJ2-3|TRBD2|many
TGTGCCAGCAGGGGACTAGCGGGAGTTCGACCTAGCACAGATACGCAGTATTTT
CASRGLAGVRPSTDTQYF
>TRBV4-1|TRBJ1-5|-|-
TGCGCCAGCAGCCAAGGTTCGGTCTATCAGCCCCAGCATTTT
CASSQGSVYQPQHF
>TRBV27|TRBJ2-1|-|many
TGTGCCAGCAACGAGGGAGAGGGCAATGAGCAGTTCTTC
CASNEGEGNEQFF
>TRBV3-1|TRBJ2-3|-|many
TGTGCCAGCAGCCTCAGGGTGCCCCTAAGCACAGATACGCAGTATTTT
CASSLRVPLSTDTQYF
>TRBV5-1|TRBJ2-7|TRBD1|many
TGCGCCAGCGGGGTGGGGACAGGGGCCTACGAGCAGTACTTC
CASGVGTGAYEQYF
>TRBV12-3/TRBV12-4|TRBJ1-1|-|many
TGTGCCAGCAGTCCCACACTCGCCACTGAAGCTTTCTTT
CASSPTLATEAFF
>TRBV27|TRBJ2-1|-|few
TGTGCCAGCAGTGATGTTGTCGATGAGCAGTTCTTC
CASSDVVDEQFF
>TRBV18|TRBJ2-4|TRBD1|many
TGTGCCAGCTCACCACCGGGACAGGGAGACATTCAGTACTTC
CASSPPGQGDIQYF
>TRBV24-1|TRBJ1-1|-|-
TGTGCCACCAGTGGATGGCAGGGGACTGAAGCTTTCTTT
CATSGWQGTEAFF
>TRBV20-1|TRBJ2-3|TRBD2|few
TGCAGTGCTAGTAATCTAGCGGGAGACAAAGATACGCAGTATTTT
CSASNLAGDKDTQYF
>TRBV6-5|TRBJ1-1|-|many
TGTGCCAGCAGTTACTCGACAGGGAACACTGAAGCTTTCTTT
CASSYSTGNTEAFF
>TRBV6-2/TRBV6-3|TRBJ2-5|TRBD1|-
TGTGCCAGCAAACGGACAGGGGTTTCGGAGACCCAGTACTTC
CASKRTGVSETQYF
>TRBV5-6|TRBJ2-2|-|-
TGTGCCAGCAGCTTGTTAGCAGGGCCCGGGGAGCTGTTTTTT
CASSLLAGPGELFF
>TRBV7-9|TRBJ2-7|-|many
TGTGCCAGCAGCTTAGCGCGGGGAACTCACCACGAGCAGTACTTC
CASSLARGTHHEQYF
>TRBV19|TRBJ2-1|TRBD2|many
TGTGCCAGTAGTATTACTAGCGGACCCTACAATGAGCAGTTCTTC
CASSITSGPYNEQFF
>TRBV7-3|TRBJ2-1|-|-
TGTGCCAGCAGCTTAACGGGATCCCAGTCCAGGGAGCAGTTCTTC
CASSLTGSQSREQFF
>TRBV12-3/TRBV12-4|TRBJ2-1|TRBD2|-
TGTGCCACCATGAGTTCTAGCGGGGGTCAGCAGTTCTTC
CATMSSSGGQQFF
>TRBV28|TRBJ1-6|-|-
TGTGCCAGCAGTGATTGGCTCAATTCACCCCTCCACTTT
CASSDWLNSPLHF
>TRBV4-3|TRBJ1-2|-|-
TGCGCCAGCAGCCAAAGTGGAGGATCGACCTATGGCTACACCTTC
CASSQSGGSTYGYTF
>TRBV2|TRBJ2-1|TRBD2|-
TGTGCCAGCACCTTCAATCTAGCGGGAGGCCTGTACAATGAGCAGTTCTTC
CASTFNLAGGLYNEQFF
>TRBV11-2|TRBJ2-7|TRBD1|many
TGTGCCAGCAGCTTGTTAGGGGGCCCCTCCTACGAGCAGTACTTC
CASSLLGGPSYEQYF
>TRBV4-3|TRBJ1-3|-|-
TGCGCCAGCAGCCTTGGGGGTCGGGGGCCTAGCTCTGGAAACACCATATATTTT
CASSLGGRGPSSGNTIYF
>TRBV7-9|TRBJ2-7|-|-
TGTGCCAGCAGCTCGGCCATCTACGAGCAGTACTTC
CASSSAIYEQYF
>TRBV6-1|TRBJ2-7|TRBD2|many
TGTGCCAGCAGAATTAGCGGGAGGGCGCACGAGCAGTACTTC
CASRISGRAHEQYF
>TRBV11-2|TRBJ2-7|TRBD1|many
TGTGCCAGCAGTCGGGACAGGGACTACGAGCAGTACTTC
CASSRDRDYEQYF
>TRBV28|TRBJ2-5|-|many
TGTGCCAGCAGTTTACCCGGACAAGAGACCCAGTACTTC
CASSLPGQETQYF
>TRBV7-2|TRBJ2-3|TRBD1|many
TGTGCCAGCAGCCTGGGACAGTACACAGATACGCAGTATTTT
CASSLGQYTDTQYF
>TRBV6-1|TRBJ2-7|TRBD2|many
TGTGCCAGCGCCAGAACCTTTAGCGGGCCTTACGAGCAGTACTTC
CASARTFSGPYEQYF
>TRBV2|TRBJ2-6|-|few
TGTGCCAGACAGGGTCTCAACTCTGGGGCCAACGTCCTGACTTTC
CARQGLNSGANVLTF
>TRBV28|TRBJ2-4|-|many
TGTGCCAGCAGTTTCAGACAGTTCCTAGCCAAAAACATTCAGTACTTC
CASSFRQFLAKNIQYF
>TRBV15|TRBJ1-2|-|-
TGTGCCACCAGCAGAACGAGCAGGGATGGCTACACCTTC
CATSRTSRDGYTF
>TRBV7-9|TRBJ1-6|TRBD1|-
TGTGCCAGCAGCCAAAGGGACAGGACCCCCTATAATTCACCCCTCCACTTT
CASSQRDRTPYNSPLHF